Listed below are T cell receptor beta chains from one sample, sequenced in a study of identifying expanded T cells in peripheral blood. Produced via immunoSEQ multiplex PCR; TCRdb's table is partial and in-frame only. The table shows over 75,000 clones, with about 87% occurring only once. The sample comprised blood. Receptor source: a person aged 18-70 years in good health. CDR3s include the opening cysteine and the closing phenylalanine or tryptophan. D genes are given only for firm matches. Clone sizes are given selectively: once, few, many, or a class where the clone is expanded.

CDR3nt: TGTGCCAGCAGCTTAGGTTGGGGGCTAGCGGGCAGCTCCTACAATGAGCAGTTCTTC
CDR3aa: CASSLGWGLAGSSYNEQFF
j_gene: TRBJ2-1
d_gene: TRBD2
v_gene: TRBV7-2
abundance: NA

CDR3nt: TGTGCCAGCAGCTTGGAAAGGTCCTACGAGCAGTACTTC
CDR3aa: CASSLERSYEQYF
j_gene: TRBJ2-7
d_gene: NA
v_gene: TRBV5-4
abundance: NA

CDR3nt: TGCGCCAGCAGCCTCTCGGGGTTGGGCGAAAAACTGTTTTTT
CDR3aa: CASSLSGLGEKLFF
j_gene: TRBJ1-4
d_gene: NA
v_gene: TRBV4-1
abundance: NA

CDR3nt: TGTGCCTGGAGTGGAGGGCGGACTGAAGCTTTCTTT
CDR3aa: CAWSGGRTEAFF
j_gene: TRBJ1-1
d_gene: NA
v_gene: TRBV30
abundance: NA

CDR3nt: TGTGCCAGCAGTGATGAAGGTAGCGGGAGTCGGAATACGCAGTATTTT
CDR3aa: CASSDEGSGSRNTQYF
j_gene: TRBJ2-3
d_gene: TRBD2
v_gene: TRBV6-4
abundance: NA

CDR3nt: TGTGCCAGCAGTTTATCCTCCCATGAGCAGTTCTTC
CDR3aa: CASSLSSHEQFF
j_gene: TRBJ2-1
d_gene: NA
v_gene: TRBV27
abundance: NA

CDR3nt: TGTGCCACCAGCTCAGGACAAGTCAACACTGAAGCTTTCTTT
CDR3aa: CATSSGQVNTEAFF
j_gene: TRBJ1-1
d_gene: NA
v_gene: TRBV15
abundance: NA

CDR3nt: TGTGCCAGCAGCTTAGTCGCCAATAGGAACACTGAAGCTTTCTTT
CDR3aa: CASSLVANRNTEAFF
j_gene: TRBJ1-1
d_gene: NA
v_gene: TRBV7-8
abundance: NA

CDR3nt: TGTGCCAGCAGTGACTGGCGCGGATCACCCCTCCACTTT
CDR3aa: CASSDWRGSPLHF
j_gene: TRBJ1-6
d_gene: NA
v_gene: TRBV6-4
abundance: once

CDR3nt: TGTGCCAGCAGAGGAAACAGGGTGGAGGAGCATGGCTACACCTTC
CDR3aa: CASRGNRVEEHGYTF
j_gene: TRBJ1-2
d_gene: NA
v_gene: TRBV28
abundance: few

CDR3nt: TGCGCCAGCAGTGAAGGATGGCCCTCCAGGGAGCTGTTTTTT
CDR3aa: CASSEGWPSRELFF
j_gene: TRBJ2-2
d_gene: NA
v_gene: TRBV10-1
abundance: few

CDR3nt: TGTGCCAGCAGCCCCCAGGGGGTACAGGGTAGAGGATCCTACGAGCAGTACTTC
CDR3aa: CASSPQGVQGRGSYEQYF
j_gene: TRBJ2-7
d_gene: TRBD1
v_gene: TRBV9
abundance: NA

CDR3nt: TGTGCCAGCAGCTATGGGGCGGCGAGAGGGGAGGGCTACACCTTC
CDR3aa: CASSYGAARGEGYTF
j_gene: TRBJ1-2
d_gene: NA
v_gene: TRBV7-2
abundance: NA

CDR3nt: TGTGCCTGGAGTGTGGGAAGAGGTAGGACAGGGTCCTACAATGAGCAGTTCTTC
CDR3aa: CAWSVGRGRTGSYNEQFF
j_gene: TRBJ2-1
d_gene: TRBD1
v_gene: TRBV30
abundance: NA

CDR3nt: TGCGCCAGCAGCCAAGAGGCACGGGGACTTAATACGCAGTATTTT
CDR3aa: CASSQEARGLNTQYF
j_gene: TRBJ2-3
d_gene: NA
v_gene: TRBV4-3
abundance: NA

CDR3nt: TGTGCCATCAGGGTGGGCACCGGGGAGCTGTTTTTT
CDR3aa: CAIRVGTGELFF
j_gene: TRBJ2-2
d_gene: NA
v_gene: TRBV6-1
abundance: NA

CDR3nt: TGTGCCTGGAGTCCATCCCTAGCGTATGAGCAGTTCTTC
CDR3aa: CAWSPSLAYEQFF
j_gene: TRBJ2-1
d_gene: NA
v_gene: TRBV30
abundance: NA

CDR3nt: TGTGCCAGCAGTGAAGCGGAGGGAACTGGAAACACCATATATTTT
CDR3aa: CASSEAEGTGNTIYF
j_gene: TRBJ1-3
d_gene: NA
v_gene: TRBV6-1
abundance: few

CDR3nt: TGTGCCAGCTCATACCAGGCCAGCCAGCCCCAGCATTTT
CDR3aa: CASSYQASQPQHF
j_gene: TRBJ1-5
d_gene: NA
v_gene: TRBV18
abundance: NA

CDR3nt: TGTGCCAGCTCGCAGGTCCTGAACACTGAAGCTTTCTTT
CDR3aa: CASSQVLNTEAFF
j_gene: TRBJ1-1
d_gene: NA
v_gene: TRBV6-1
abundance: NA

CDR3nt: TGTGCCAGCAGTCCCACGGGGAGGGAGCAGTACTTC
CDR3aa: CASSPTGREQYF
j_gene: TRBJ2-7
d_gene: NA
v_gene: TRBV27
abundance: NA

CDR3nt: TGTGCCAGCAGTTTTATTGATGAAGCTTTCTTT
CDR3aa: CASSFIDEAFF
j_gene: TRBJ1-1
d_gene: NA
v_gene: TRBV27
abundance: NA

CDR3nt: TGTGCCAGCTCACTCGACAGGGGTAATGAAAAACTGTTTTTT
CDR3aa: CASSLDRGNEKLFF
j_gene: TRBJ1-4
d_gene: TRBD1
v_gene: TRBV18
abundance: NA

CDR3nt: TGTGCCAGCAGCCAAGCCGACCGTAACTATGGCTACACCTTC
CDR3aa: CASSQADRNYGYTF
j_gene: TRBJ1-2
d_gene: NA
v_gene: TRBV11-1
abundance: NA

CDR3nt: TGCGCCAGCAGTGAGTTTCGGGGCATGACTGAAGCTTTCTTT
CDR3aa: CASSEFRGMTEAFF
j_gene: TRBJ1-1
d_gene: NA
v_gene: TRBV10-1
abundance: once

CDR3nt: TGTGCCAGTAGTATGGAGGGGGCTTACAATGAGCAGTTCTTC
CDR3aa: CASSMEGAYNEQFF
j_gene: TRBJ2-1
d_gene: NA
v_gene: TRBV19
abundance: NA

CDR3nt: TGTGCCAGCTTGCGAGGGGACACTGAAGCTTTCTTT
CDR3aa: CASLRGDTEAFF
j_gene: TRBJ1-1
d_gene: NA
v_gene: TRBV28
abundance: NA

CDR3nt: TGTGCCACCGGGGATAGTAAAAACACTGAAGCTTTCTTT
CDR3aa: CATGDSKNTEAFF
j_gene: TRBJ1-1
d_gene: NA
v_gene: TRBV15
abundance: NA